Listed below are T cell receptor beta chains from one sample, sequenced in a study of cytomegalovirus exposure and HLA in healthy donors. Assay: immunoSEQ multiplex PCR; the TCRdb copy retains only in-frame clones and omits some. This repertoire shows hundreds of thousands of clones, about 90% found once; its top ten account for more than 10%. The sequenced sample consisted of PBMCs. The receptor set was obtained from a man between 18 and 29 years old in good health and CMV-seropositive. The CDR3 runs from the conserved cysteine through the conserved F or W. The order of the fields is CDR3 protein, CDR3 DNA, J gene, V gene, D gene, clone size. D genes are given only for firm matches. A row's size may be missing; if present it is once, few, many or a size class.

CDR3aa: CASSLFRDRDQPQHF
CDR3nt: TGTGCCAGTAGCCTATTCCGGGACAGGGATCAGCCCCAGCATTTT
j_gene: TRBJ1-5
v_gene: TRBV19
d_gene: TRBD1
abundance: .

CDR3aa: CASSPSGKSNQPQHF
CDR3nt: TGTGCCAGCAGCCCTTCAGGGAAAAGCAATCAGCCCCAGCATTTT
j_gene: TRBJ1-5
v_gene: TRBV6-1
d_gene: .
abundance: few

CDR3aa: CASSARGNQPQHF
CDR3nt: TGTGCCAGCAGTGCAAGGGGAAATCAGCCCCAGCATTTT
j_gene: TRBJ1-5
v_gene: TRBV6-5
d_gene: .
abundance: .

CDR3aa: CAWELAGLGDTQYF
CDR3nt: TGTGCCTGGGAACTAGCGGGACTTGGGGATACGCAGTATTTT
j_gene: TRBJ2-3
v_gene: TRBV30
d_gene: TRBD2
abundance: .

CDR3aa: CASSWSTYNEQFF
CDR3nt: TGTGCCAGCAGTTGGTCGACCTACAATGAGCAGTTCTTC
j_gene: TRBJ2-1
v_gene: TRBV2
d_gene: .
abundance: .

CDR3aa: CASSPTRNTEAFF
CDR3nt: TGTGCCAGCAGCCCAACACGGAACACTGAAGCTTTCTTT
j_gene: TRBJ1-1
v_gene: TRBV6-6
d_gene: .
abundance: once

CDR3aa: CASSRGQGRAYEQYF
CDR3nt: TGTGCCAGCAGCCGGGGACAGGGAAGGGCCTACGAGCAGTACTTC
j_gene: TRBJ2-7
v_gene: TRBV7-9
d_gene: TRBD1
abundance: once

CDR3aa: CATTDRVTYEQYF
CDR3nt: TGTGCCACAACAGACCGGGTGACCTACGAGCAGTACTTC
j_gene: TRBJ2-7
v_gene: TRBV19
d_gene: .
abundance: .

CDR3aa: CASGLAGGPYNEQFF
CDR3nt: TGCGCCTCAGGGCTAGCGGGAGGACCCTACAATGAGCAGTTCTTC
j_gene: TRBJ2-1
v_gene: TRBV5-1
d_gene: TRBD2
abundance: once

CDR3aa: CASSLSAGAVDTQYF
CDR3nt: TGTGCCAGCAGTTTATCGGCAGGGGCGGTAGATACGCAGTATTTT
j_gene: TRBJ2-3
v_gene: TRBV27
d_gene: .
abundance: .

CDR3aa: CASSYRESGQPQHF
CDR3nt: TGTGCCAGTAGTTACAGGGAGTCAGGTCAGCCCCAGCATTTT
j_gene: TRBJ1-5
v_gene: TRBV19
d_gene: .
abundance: .

CDR3aa: CAGGGVQRAINEKLFF
CDR3nt: TGTGCCGGCGGGGGTGTCCAACGAGCGATAAATGAAAAACTGTTTTTT
j_gene: TRBJ1-4
v_gene: TRBV2
d_gene: .
abundance: .

CDR3aa: CASSPRAGFAGPNTEAFF
CDR3nt: TGTGCCAGCTCACCGAGGGCGGGCTTTGCAGGGCCGAACACTGAAGCTTTCTTT
j_gene: TRBJ1-1
v_gene: TRBV18
d_gene: .
abundance: few

CDR3aa: CASSPDRNYGYTF
CDR3nt: TGTGCCAGCAGTCCGGACAGAAACTATGGCTACACCTTC
j_gene: TRBJ1-2
v_gene: TRBV6-5
d_gene: .
abundance: .

CDR3aa: CSVERGGNTEAFF
CDR3nt: TGCAGCGTTGAGAGGGGGGGGAACACTGAAGCTTTCTTT
j_gene: TRBJ1-1
v_gene: TRBV29-1
d_gene: .
abundance: .

CDR3aa: CASNYDAVGGTEAFF
CDR3nt: TGTGCCAGCAATTATGACGCGGTAGGGGGCACTGAAGCTTTCTTT
j_gene: TRBJ1-1
v_gene: TRBV6-5
d_gene: .
abundance: .

CDR3aa: CASSLDGTNYNEQFF
CDR3nt: TGCGCCAGCAGCTTGGATGGGACAAATTACAATGAGCAGTTCTTC
j_gene: TRBJ2-1
v_gene: TRBV5-1
d_gene: .
abundance: .

CDR3aa: CASRIDRAYEQYF
CDR3nt: TGTGCCAGCAGAATAGACAGAGCCTACGAGCAGTACTTC
j_gene: TRBJ2-7
v_gene: TRBV2
d_gene: .
abundance: .

CDR3aa: CASSEDSTLQETQYF
CDR3nt: TGTGCCAGCAGTGAAGACAGCACCCTCCAAGAGACCCAGTACTTC
j_gene: TRBJ2-5
v_gene: TRBV2
d_gene: .
abundance: .

CDR3aa: CASSSFSLYRTGENYEQYF
CDR3nt: TGTGCCAGCAGCTCCTTCTCCCTATACCGGACAGGGGAAAACTACGAGCAGTACTTC
j_gene: TRBJ2-7
v_gene: TRBV7-9
d_gene: TRBD1
abundance: few

CDR3aa: CASSLVYTGELFF
CDR3nt: TGTGCCAGCAGCTTAGTATACACCGGGGAGCTGTTTTTT
j_gene: TRBJ2-2
v_gene: TRBV11-2
d_gene: .
abundance: .

CDR3aa: CASSPENRGINEQFF
CDR3nt: TGTGCCAGCAGTCCCGAAAACAGGGGGATTAATGAGCAGTTCTTC
j_gene: TRBJ2-1
v_gene: TRBV7-8
d_gene: TRBD1
abundance: .

CDR3aa: CATNLAGSHEQYF
CDR3nt: TGTGCCACCAATCTAGCGGGATCCCACGAGCAGTACTTC
j_gene: TRBJ2-7
v_gene: TRBV28
d_gene: TRBD2
abundance: .

CDR3aa: CATSRDLGASYGYTF
CDR3nt: TGTGCCACCAGCAGAGATTTGGGGGCTAGCTATGGCTACACCTTC
j_gene: TRBJ1-2
v_gene: TRBV15
d_gene: .
abundance: .

CDR3aa: CASSLSEGTEAFF
CDR3nt: TGTGCCAGCAGCTTGAGTGAGGGCACTGAAGCTTTCTTT
j_gene: TRBJ1-1
v_gene: TRBV5-4
d_gene: .
abundance: .

CDR3aa: CASSPEPGQTYEQYF
CDR3nt: TGTGCCAGCAGCCCCGAGCCCGGACAGACCTACGAGCAGTACTTC
j_gene: TRBJ2-7
v_gene: TRBV7-9
d_gene: .
abundance: once

CDR3aa: CASSLGFSGEAFF
CDR3nt: TGTGCCAGCAGTTTAGGGTTTTCGGGTGAAGCTTTCTTT
j_gene: TRBJ1-1
v_gene: TRBV28
d_gene: .
abundance: .

CDR3aa: CASSPVGRTYEQYF
CDR3nt: TGTGCCAGCAGCCCTGTGGGCAGAACCTACGAGCAGTACTTC
j_gene: TRBJ2-7
v_gene: TRBV5-6
d_gene: .
abundance: .

CDR3aa: CASSFGQLSDEQYF
CDR3nt: TGTGCCAGCAGTTTCGGACAGCTCAGCGACGAGCAGTACTTC
j_gene: TRBJ2-7
v_gene: TRBV28
d_gene: .
abundance: .

CDR3aa: CASRLTSGSTDTQYF
CDR3nt: TGTGCCAGCAGGTTGACTAGCGGTAGCACAGATACGCAGTATTTT
j_gene: TRBJ2-3
v_gene: TRBV2
d_gene: TRBD2
abundance: .

CDR3aa: CASSYPGYGQPQHF
CDR3nt: TGTGCCAGCAGTTACCCAGGGTACGGTCAGCCCCAGCATTTT
j_gene: TRBJ1-5
v_gene: TRBV6-6
d_gene: .
abundance: few

CDR3aa: CASSPGQGYTEAFF
CDR3nt: TGCGCCAGCAGCCCGGGACAGGGGTACACTGAAGCTTTCTTT
j_gene: TRBJ1-1
v_gene: TRBV5-1
d_gene: TRBD1
abundance: .

CDR3aa: CASSSPGQGNTEAFF
CDR3nt: TGTGCCAGCAGTTCCCCGGGACAGGGGAACACTGAAGCTTTCTTT
j_gene: TRBJ1-1
v_gene: TRBV6-5
d_gene: TRBD1
abundance: .

CDR3aa: CASSQVVKAQSYF
CDR3nt: TGCGCCAGCAGCCAAGTTGTGAAGGCACAGTCGTACTTC
j_gene: TRBJ2-7
v_gene: TRBV4-1
d_gene: .
abundance: .

CDR3aa: CASSYRVMNTEAFF
CDR3nt: TGTGCCAGCAGTTACAGGGTCATGAACACTGAAGCTTTCTTT
j_gene: TRBJ1-1
v_gene: TRBV6-5
d_gene: .
abundance: .

CDR3aa: CASSLGPRDRYTYEQYF
CDR3nt: TGTGCCAGCAGTTTAGGTCCCCGGGACAGGTACACCTACGAGCAGTACTTC
j_gene: TRBJ2-7
v_gene: TRBV27
d_gene: TRBD1
abundance: .

CDR3aa: CASSLMFGAVAGKYF
CDR3nt: TGTGCCAGCAGCTTAATGTTCGGGGCGGTAGCGGGAAAGTATTTT
j_gene: TRBJ2-3
v_gene: TRBV7-9
d_gene: TRBD2
abundance: .

CDR3aa: CASSQDTGGYTF
CDR3nt: TGCGCCAGCAGCCAAGATACGGGAGGCTACACCTTC
j_gene: TRBJ1-2
v_gene: TRBV4-1
d_gene: .
abundance: .

CDR3aa: CASSPARDRAVVVPFF
CDR3nt: TGTGCCAGCAGCCCAGCCCGGGACAGGGCTGTCGTAGTTCCGTTCTTC
j_gene: TRBJ2-1
v_gene: TRBV5-8
d_gene: TRBD1
abundance: .

CDR3aa: CASSYTAGVGYEQYF
CDR3nt: TGTGCCAGCAGTTACACCGCGGGAGTAGGGTACGAGCAGTACTTC
j_gene: TRBJ2-7
v_gene: TRBV6-6
d_gene: TRBD2
abundance: .